The next 24 T cell receptor beta chains were all read from a single sample in a study of tumor-infiltrating lymphocytes in primary liver carcinoma. Bulk tissue was left unsorted, and RNA and DNA were co-extracted from roughly 20-30 mg of it. The input was around 500 ng total RNA; TCR beta cDNA was made from it with a constant-region primer. A slightly modified ARM-PCR protocol with three nested multiplex PCR rounds produced these TCR beta libraries. The first two PCR rounds used TRBV1-TRBV30 forward primers with a C-beta reverse primer, about 10 cycles each. TCRdb reanalysed the multiplex PCR reads using MiXCR and keeps one entry per CDR3 protein. This table holds roughly 30,000 distinct CDR3 sequences, 60% to 80% found once. The sequenced sample consisted of liver tumor tissue from sampling region 3. The subset denotes: tumor region T3, left-lateral pole. The source is a woman aged 25 to 45 with primary liver carcinoma and hepatitis B virus infection.

As to this clonotype: One end of the junction is discordant with germline, which a read error may explain. V usage is TRBV4-3 and J usage is TRBJ2-1; D remains unclear. The CDR3 totals 14 residues. CDR1 is LGHNA, CDR2 YSLEER, per germline. The DNA for the CDR3 is TGCGCCAGCAGCCGCACAGAGTTGGTCAATAAGCAGTTTTTC. Translated: CASSRTELVNKQFF.

About this clonotype: The junction departs from germline at one end; a sequencing error may be responsible. The chain links TRBV6-5 to TRBJ1-1; perhaps TRBD1 as D (5 bases). This CDR3 has 13 residues. Germline V gene sequence: CDR1 MNHEY, CDR2 SVGAGI. CDR3 protein: CAGNQQVSTETFF. The CDR3 DNA reads as TGTGCCGGCAATCAACAGGTGTCAACTGAAACTTTCTTT.

As for this clonotype: Here the CDR3 omits its conserved ending phenylalanine or tryptophan, so a read error is the likely source. This chain links TRBV29-1 with TRBJ2-2; D gene unclear. CDR1 SQVTM and CDR2 ANQGSEA come from the germline V gene. CDR3 length: 12 residues. CDR3 loop: CRVVAWDGELFY. For the CDR3, the DNA is TGTAGGGTTGTGGCATGGGACGGGGAGCTGTTTTAT.

This clonotype has ten or more counts. J is TRBJ2-7 and V is TRBV6-1, with D maybe TRBD2 (5 bases). The CDR3 runs to 12 residues. The V gene lost 11 bases and the J gene lost 3 bases, with 14 bases spanning the gap. Germline V gene sequence: CDR1 MNHNS, CDR2 SASEGT. The CDR3 DNA reads as TGTGCCGGCGGCTCGGGAATCTACGAGCAGTACTTC. Translation: CAGGSGIYEQYF.

V is TRBV4-3 and J is TRBJ2-2, with a tentative D call TRBD2 (5 bases). The CDR3 is made up of 16 amino acids. Germline values: CDR1 LGHNA, CDR2 YSLEER. V lost 1 base and J lost 10, with 19 bases in between. CDR3 bases: TGCGCCAGCAGCCAAGGGCATAGCGTCAGCACAGTGGAGCTGTTTTTT. Protein sequence: CASSQGHSVSTVELFF.

Note on this clonotype: With a much larger clone just one base away, this may be a read error. The rearrangement joins TRBV11-2 to TRBJ2-1; 7 bases match TRBD2. This CDR3 has 15 residues. Germline-derived CDR1 and CDR2 are SGHAT and FQNNGV. The CDR3 sequence: CASSLGREPGPEQSF. The CDR3, as DNA: TGTGCCAGCAGCTTGGGGCGGGAGCCTGGCCCGGAGCAGTCCTTC.

In the case of this clonotype: This is likely a read error, given that the CDR3 carries no conserved phenylalanine or tryptophan at its end. The limits of the CDR3 on the DNA are not certain, so only TCRdb's listed CDR3 is given. The J gene is TRBJ1-6, the V gene TRBV4-3. The CDR3 is 12 amino acids long, termini counted. Germline V lookup: CDR1 LGHNA, CDR2 YSLEER. CDR3 region: CASSHGEASPLL.

This clonotype was detected ten times or more. The chain recombines TRBV11-2 with TRBJ2-1; 13 nucleotides agree with TRBD2. Unmatched junction bases numbered 10, after V lost 4 bases and J lost 10 bases. The CDR3 has 16 residues. Germline V gene lookup returns CDR1 SGHAT and CDR2 FQNNGV. The CDR3 DNA sequence: TGTGCCAGCAGCTCCCGGACTAGCGGGGGCGGGGGGGAGCAGTTCTTC. This sequence encodes CASSSRTSGGGGEQFF.

Concerning this clonotype itself: A read error is likely, as this CDR3 ends without the conserved phenylalanine or tryptophan. The limits of the CDR3 on the DNA are not certain, so only TCRdb's listed CDR3 is given. The chain joins TRBV28 to TRBJ1-2. CDR1 MDHEN and CDR2 SYDVKM come from the germline V gene. The CDR3 length equals 12 residues, ends included. This chain's CDR3 is CASSLLPNGYTS.

A note on this clonotype: A read error may produce the germline difference seen at one junction end. The chain is built from TRBV29-1 and TRBJ2-2; maybe TRBD2 (5 bases). The CDR3 is 12 residues long. CDR1 is SQVTM, CDR2 ANQGSEA, per germline. The CDR3 DNA is TGCAGCGTTGTGGCATCGGACGGGAAGCTGTTTTTC. It codes for CSVVASDGKLFF.

This clonotype was detected only once. The chain recombines TRBV29-1 with TRBJ2-3, with D maybe TRBD2 (8 bases). The CDR3 runs 24 residues. Germline CDR1 SQVTM, CDR2 ANQGSEA. V gave up 6 bases and J gave up 2 bases, with 45 bases separating them. Here the CDR3 DNA reads TGCAGCGTAGAGCAGATACTAGGCCGACAGGGTTCGGCGGAAACTAGCGGAGACACAGATACGCAGTATTTT. Translation: CSVEQILGRQGSAETSGDTDTQYF.

In the case of this clonotype: This sequence may be a read error, since a much larger clone differs from it by one base. Here the CDR3 omits its conserved ending phenylalanine or tryptophan, so a read error is the likely source. The V call is TRBV11-1, the J call TRBJ2-7; no clear D. The ends were cut back, 6 bases at V and 2 bases at J, with 5 bases in the middle. Germline CDR1 is SGHAT and CDR2 is FQDESV (reference sequence). The CDR3 sequence is 11 residues long. The CDR3 sequence: CASRIPYEQYL. CDR3 DNA sequence: TGTGCCAGCAGGATTCCCTACGAGCAGTACTTA.

A word on this clonotype: The junction shows a germline mismatch at one end, possibly a read error. This chain joins TRBV11-1 and TRBJ2-7; 7 nucleotides line up with TRBD2. CDR1 and CDR2 (germline): SGHAT, FQDESV (reference sequence). The CDR3 consists of 14 residues. The CDR3 loop is CANSGKRATYEQYF. CDR3 DNA: TGTGCCAACAGCGGGAAGAGGGCCACCTACGAGCAGTACTTC.

Turning to this clonotype: A much larger clone lies a single base off, so this may be a read error. The chain uses TRBV11-2 and TRBJ2-3; D gene uncertain. This CDR3 region has 15 residues. The germline V gene has CDR1 SGHAT and CDR2 FQNNGV. Here the CDR3 reads CASSLVSRSTDTHYF. The CDR3 DNA reads TGTGCCAGCAGCTTAGTAAGCCGCAGCACAGATACGCACTATTTT. The full variable domain, rest sourced from reference TRBV11-2 and TRBJ2-3, is EAGVAQSPRYKIIEKRQSVAFWCNPISGHATLYWYQQILGQGPKLLIQFQNNGVVDDSQLPKDRFSAERLKGVDSTLKIQPAKLEDSAVYLCASSLVSRSTDTHYFGPGTRLTVL.

Comment on this clonotype: Relative to the germline gene, one junction end is altered; a read error may explain this. The chain has TRBV11-2 and TRBJ2-4; possibly TRBD1 or TRBD2 for D (5 bases each). This CDR3 is 15 amino acids long. Germline CDR1 reads SGHAT; CDR2 reads FQNNGV. The chain's CDR3 is CASSLDGWGRDIHYF. CDR3 in DNA: TGTGCCAGCAGCTTAGATGGTTGGGGACGCGACATTCACTACTTC.

The chain has TRBV11-2 and TRBJ2-3, with 8 nucleotides matching TRBD2. The length of the CDR3 is 17 residues. Trimming at V came to 5 bases and at J to 15 bases, leaving 25 bases not matched to a gene. Germline V gene data show CDR1 as SGHAT and CDR2 as FQNNGV. CDR3 bases: TGTGCCAGCAGCCATCGAGGGAGCGGGAGCCTCACATATACGCGATATTTT. It specifies CASSHRGSGSLTYTRYF.

Remarks on this clonotype: The junction departs from the called germline gene at one end, perhaps through a read error. The chain couples TRBV11-2 to TRBJ2-3, with 7 bases identical to TRBD2. Germline V gene lookup returns CDR1 SGHAT and CDR2 FQNNGV. The CDR3 is 17 residues long. CDR3 sequence reads: CASSLGGLTYTSDRQYF. For the CDR3, the DNA is TGTGCCAGCAGCTTAGGGGGACTAACATACACGTCAGATAGGCAGTATTTT.

A note on this clonotype: The junction shows a germline mismatch at one end, possibly a read error. V usage is TRBV11-2 and J usage is TRBJ2-1, with D possibly being TRBD2 (6 bases). The CDR3 length is 16 residues. Germline V lookup: CDR1 SGHAT, CDR2 FQNNGV. The CDR3 is CGSNTSLVGGYNEQFF. DNA for the CDR3: TGTGGCAGCAACACCTCTCTAGTGGGAGGATACAATGAGCAGTTCTTC.

Regarding this clonotype: An end of the junction differs from the germline gene, which may be a read error. The rearrangement joins TRBV6-6 to TRBJ2-6, with D perhaps TRBD1 (5 bases). Germline-derived CDR1 and CDR2 are MNHNY and SVGAGI (reference sequence). The CDR3 has 15 residues. This CDR3 is CASSYEHSGADVLSF. The CDR3 bases are TGTGCCAGCAGTTATGAACACTCTGGGGCCGACGTCCTGAGTTTC.

Turning to this clonotype: Because it lacks the conserved phenylalanine or tryptophan at the end, this CDR3 is likely a read error. The chain is built from TRBV6-5 and TRBJ2-1; 10 positions agree with TRBD1. J gave up 4 bases and V 9 bases, and 6 bases lay outside the gene matches. Germline V gives CDR1 MNHEY, CDR2 SVGAGI. The CDR3 has 14 residues. The CDR3 region is CASNPGQGYNEQFL. CDR3 DNA: TGTGCCAGTAATCCGGGACAGGGGTACAATGAGCAGTTCTTA.

In the case of this clonotype: Because it lacks the conserved phenylalanine or tryptophan at the end, this CDR3 is likely a read error. V and J are TRBV11-2 and TRBJ2-3; the match to TRBD2 covers 8 bases. J lost 0 bases, V lost 10 bases, and 9 bases had no gene match. Germline CDR1 SGHAT, CDR2 FQNNGV. This CDR3 has 15 amino acids. CDR3 loop: CATRPSGGSTDTQYS. CDR3 DNA sequence: TGTGCCACCAGGCCCTCGGGAGGGAGCACAGATACGCAGTATTCT.

For this clonotype: A read error may produce the germline difference seen at one junction end. The chain has TRBV6-1 and TRBJ1-1; unclear D gene. CDR3 size: 15 residues. Germline V lookup: CDR1 MNHNS, CDR2 SASEGT. CDR3 amino acids: CASDEFRFYGSEAFF. The CDR3 region has the DNA TGCGCCAGCGATGAATTTAGGTTTTACGGTTCTGAAGCTTTCTTC.

Turning to this clonotype: The germline gene is not matched at one end of the junction; a read error may be the cause. For the CDR3, the DNA is TGTGCCAGCAGCTTATCGGTTACGAACGAACAGTCCTTC. Its protein is CASSLSVTNEQSF. The chain has TRBV11-2 and TRBJ2-1; D call uncertain. Germline V gene lookup returns CDR1 SGHAT and CDR2 FQNNGV. The CDR3 is 13 amino acids.

A remark on this clonotype: The junction does not match germline at one end; this may be a read error. The gene calls are TRBV5-4 and TRBJ1-4, with unresolved D. There are 15 residues in the CDR3. Germline values: CDR1 SGHNT, CDR2 YYREEE (reference sequence). CDR3 nucleotide sequence: TGTGCCAGCAGCTTCAACAGTGGACTTAATGAAAACCTGTTTTTT. This sequence encodes CASSFNSGLNENLFF.